The 18 T cell receptor beta chains reported below all come from one sample, sequenced in a study of T cell clones after liver transplantation. Measured with immunoSEQ multiplex PCR; TCRdb has only the in-frame clones, and not every one. This table has around 51,000 clones, about 90% appearing once. The sequencing here drew on CD8+ T cells from blood, taken 12 months after liver transplant. These TCRs come from a human patient who received a liver transplant. The graft donor may account for some of the T cells.

A few counts support this clone. The chain has TRBV7-9 and TRBJ1-2; the D gene is possibly TRBD1 (5 bases). V shed 5 bases and J shed 0 bases, with 16 bases lying between them. The length of the CDR3 is 16 residues. CDR1 and CDR2 (germline): SEHNR, FQNEAQ (reference sequence). The CDR3 spells CASSGGDGLTNYGYTF. The CDR3 region has the DNA TGTGCCAGCAGCGGAGGGGACGGACTTACTAACTATGGCTACACCTTC.

The chain employs TRBV7-9 and TRBJ1-5, with a tentative D call TRBD1 (5 bases). Between the trimmed V and J ends, which lost 4 bases and 3 bases, there was a span of 16 bases. CDR1 is SEHNR, CDR2 FQNEAQ, per germline (reference sequence). The CDR3 is 16 amino acids. The CDR3 DNA sequence: TGTGCCAGCAGCTCTGGAAGGGGAGGGCTCAATCAGCCCCAGCATTTT. Its translation: CASSSGRGGLNQPQHF.

This chain links TRBV27 with TRBJ2-5; D gene unclear. Per germline, CDR1 MNHEY and CDR2 SMNVEV (reference sequence). V was shortened by 1 base and J by 1 base, with 13 bases between the two germline ends. CDR3 length equals 16 residues. The chain's CDR3 is CASSLLSRFGQETQYF. DNA of the CDR3: TGTGCCAGCAGTTTATTATCGAGGTTTGGCCAAGAGACCCAGTACTTC.

J is TRBJ2-5 and V is TRBV6-5, with unresolved D. In germline, CDR1 is MNHEY, CDR2 SVGAGI. V shed 0 bases and J shed 1 base, with 6 bases lying between them. The CDR3 consists of 14 residues. CDR3 DNA: TGTGCCAGCAGTTACTCGTTCATCCAAGAGACCCAGTACTTC. It codes for CASSYSFIQETQYF.

V and J are TRBV29-1 and TRBJ1-2; weak D call: TRBD1 (5 bases). Trimming removed 7 bases from V and 4 bases from J, with 13 bases in between. The germline V gene encodes CDR1 SQVTM and CDR2 ANQGSEA. CDR3 length: 12 residues. CDR3 bases: TGCAGCGCCCTGGGGGGGTCCTATGGCTACACCTTC. Residues: CSALGGSYGYTF.

This clone was detected only once. CDR3 sequence reads: CSVGDSFNQPQHF. CDR3 in DNA: TGCAGCGTGGGGGACAGTTTCAATCAGCCCCAGCATTTT. J is TRBJ1-5 and V is TRBV29-1, with TRBD1 identical over 7 bases. After removal of 6 bases from V and 3 bases from J, the junction contained 5 bases not matched to a gene. From germline, CDR1 is SQVTM and CDR2 ANQGSEA. The CDR3 totals 13 residues.

J is TRBJ1-1 and V is TRBV19; perhaps TRBD1 as D (5 bases). Trimming took 5 bases from V and 2 from J, leaving 12 bases between them. This CDR3 is 14 amino acids long. The germline gives CDR1 LNHDA, CDR2 SQIVND (reference sequence). CDR3 coding DNA: TGTGCCAGTAGTTATGGGGGTCCCAACACTGAAGCTTTCTTT. As protein: CASSYGGPNTEAFF.

The table lists this clone with a few counts. V is TRBV7-3 and J is TRBJ1-1, with D perhaps matching TRBD1 (5 bases). The germline V gene has CDR1 SGHTA and CDR2 FQGTGA. V was trimmed by 2 bases and J by 0 bases, leaving 13 bases between them. This CDR3 has 16 amino acids. The CDR3 spells CASSLGGVRMNTEAFF. The CDR3 region has the DNA TGTGCCAGCAGCTTAGGGGGGGTCAGAATGAACACTGAAGCTTTCTTT.

This clone turned up a few times. The chain carries TRBV7-2 and TRBJ2-7; 15 bases line up with TRBD2. Trimming cost V 3 bases and J 0 bases; bases outside gene matches: 3. Germline V lookup: CDR1 SGHTA, CDR2 FQGNSA. CDR3 size: 17 residues. The CDR3 DNA reads as TGTGCCAGCAGCTTTGGGACTAGCGGGAGGCCCTCCTACGAGCAGTACTTC. It is translated as CASSFGTSGRPSYEQYF.

This clone has a single count. The V and J genes are TRBV4-1 and TRBJ2-7; 10 bases line up with TRBD1. V lost 5 bases, J lost 1 base, and 2 bases stayed unmatched. This CDR3 has 14 amino acids. Germline V lookup: CDR1 MGHRA, CDR2 YSYEKL. CDR3 sequence reads: CASSMGQGSYEQYF. Written as DNA, the CDR3 is TGCGCCAGCAGCATGGGACAGGGGTCCTACGAGCAGTACTTC.

The chain joins TRBV5-8 to TRBJ2-6; D gene unclear. This CDR3 is 15 amino acids long. The V end lost 4 bases, the J end lost 6 bases, and 14 bases lay between the germline ends. The germline gives CDR1 SGHTS, CDR2 YDEGEE. CDR3 nucleotide sequence: TGTGCCAGCAGCCTCCAGAGGACCCTGGCCAACGTCCTGACTTTC. This gives the protein CASSLQRTLANVLTF.

J is TRBJ1-1 and V is TRBV11-2; possibly TRBD1 for D (5 bases). From germline, CDR1 is SGHAT and CDR2 FQNNGV. This CDR3 has 14 residues. The V and J ends lost 4 bases and 4 bases respectively, with 13 bases between them. CDR3 sequence: CASSSRQGATEAFF. The CDR3 region has the DNA TGTGCCAGCAGCTCGAGGCAGGGCGCCACTGAAGCTTTCTTT.

This chain connects TRBV29-1 to TRBJ1-2; no definite D call. The CDR3 covers 14 residues. From germline, CDR1 is SQVTM and CDR2 ANQGSEA. V dropped 6 bases and J dropped 8 bases, with 22 bases sitting between them. CDR3 nucleotide sequence: TGCAGCGTCCCTCTTTCCGGAATTGCGGGAGGCTACACCTTC. This sequence encodes CSVPLSGIAGGYTF.

This chain connects TRBV4-3 to TRBJ1-2, with 9 bases aligning to TRBD1. Germline V gives CDR1 LGHNA, CDR2 YSLEER. Germline trimming cut 1 base from V and 6 bases from J; bases unmatched to any gene: 6. The CDR3 contains 15 residues. The CDR3, as DNA: TGCGCCAGCAGCCAAGGTTTGACAGGGGGAGATGGCTACACCTTC. This codes for CASSQGLTGGDGYTF.

V and J are TRBV7-3 and TRBJ2-1; D is unclear. The germline gives CDR1 SGHTA, CDR2 FQGTGA. The CDR3 has 15 amino acids. Trimming left V 1 base short and J 1 base short, with 8 bases between. The CDR3 protein is CASSLMEGSYNEQFF. CDR3 nucleotide sequence: TGTGCCAGCAGCTTAATGGAAGGTTCCTACAATGAGCAGTTCTTC.

This clone has just a few counts. This chain uses TRBV7-2 with TRBJ2-2, with no clear D. Germline CDR1 SGHTA, CDR2 FQGNSA. V was trimmed by 5 bases and J by 6 bases, leaving 4 bases between them. This CDR3 region has 11 residues. DNA for the CDR3: TGTGCCAGCAGCCCCCCCGGGGAGCTGTTTTTT. Protein: CASSPPGELFF.

The chain carries TRBV5-4 and TRBJ2-1; 7 nucleotides agree with TRBD2. This CDR3 has 16 residues. Germline V gene sequence: CDR1 SGHNT, CDR2 YYREEE (reference sequence). J was trimmed by 0 bases and V by 2 bases; bases with no gene match: 5. Here the CDR3 reads CASSFRGTNSYNEQFF. CDR3 coding DNA: TGTGCCAGCAGCTTTCGGGGGACTAACTCCTACAATGAGCAGTTCTTC.

The chain joins TRBV27 to TRBJ2-5; TRBD1 matches at 11 bases. After removal of 3 bases from V and 2 bases from J, the junction contained 5 bases not matched to a gene. This CDR3 comprises 16 residues. Germline V gene data show CDR1 as MNHEY and CDR2 as SMNVEV (reference sequence). DNA for the CDR3: TGTGCCAGCAGTTTGGGGACAGGGGGAGGACAAGAGACCCAGTACTTC. This gives the protein CASSLGTGGGQETQYF.